This T cell receptor beta chain was sequenced for a study of cytomegalovirus exposure and HLA in healthy donors. Primers for the PCR totalled 60 Vbeta and 13 Jbeta. Assay used: immunoSEQ multiplex PCR; TCRdb lists only in-frame clones, some missing. The top ten hold roughly a tenth of the sample, which has roughly 34,000 clones, roughly 67% seen once. Sequencing was done on a sample of PBMCs. The clonotype was recovered from a man aged 35 to 55 in good health and CMV-seropositive.

CDR3 DNA sequence: TGTGCCAGCAGCCTACGGCCGGGGTCGAACTATGGCTACACCTTC. Translating it yields CASSLRPGSNYGYTF. The rearrangement joins TRBV7-2 to TRBJ1-2; D gene unclear. The V and J ends lost 5 bases and 2 bases respectively, with 15 bases between them. The CDR3 loop spans 15 amino acids. Germline loops: CDR1 SGHTA, CDR2 FQGNSA.